This TCR beta chain was sequenced for a study of blood T cell repertoires in COVID-19. Turning to the study itself: Sites in the United States, Italy and Spain provided acute and convalescent COVID-19 samples.

In the study's own analysis: Nucleated cell number was recorded as an estimate derived from reference gene primer amplification. Here immunoSEQ multiplex PCR was the method, and the copy in TCRdb shows in-frame clones only, minus some. V, J and clone size are taken as reported in that table, and D and trimming were inferred from the DNA itself. The table lists around 280,000 clones, about 90% of them singletons, with about 1.9% in the top ten. V lost 8 bases and J lost 3; bases outside the gene matches: 6. This CDR3 is 14 amino acids long. CDR1 and CDR2 from the germline V gene are MNHNY and SVGAGI (reference sequence).

The clonotype comes from a woman aged 25 to 39 who had recovered from COVID-19. The chain couples TRBV6-6 to TRBJ2-2; 7 nucleotides align to TRBD1. Sequenced: peripheral blood. In DNA, the CDR3 is TGTGCCAGCCAAGGACAGGATTACACCGGGGAGCTGTTTTTT. It codes for CASQGQDYTGELFF.